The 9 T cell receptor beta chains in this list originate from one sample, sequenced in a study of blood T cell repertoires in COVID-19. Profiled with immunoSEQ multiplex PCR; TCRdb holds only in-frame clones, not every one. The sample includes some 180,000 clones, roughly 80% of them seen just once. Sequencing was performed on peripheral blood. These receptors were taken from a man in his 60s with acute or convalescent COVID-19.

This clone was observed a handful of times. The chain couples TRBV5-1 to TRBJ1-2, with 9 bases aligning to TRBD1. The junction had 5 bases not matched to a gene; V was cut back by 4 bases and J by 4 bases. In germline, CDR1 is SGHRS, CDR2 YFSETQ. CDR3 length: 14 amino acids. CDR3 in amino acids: CASSDLQGAYGYTF. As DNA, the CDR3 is TGCGCCAGCAGCGACCTACAGGGGGCCTATGGCTACACCTTC.

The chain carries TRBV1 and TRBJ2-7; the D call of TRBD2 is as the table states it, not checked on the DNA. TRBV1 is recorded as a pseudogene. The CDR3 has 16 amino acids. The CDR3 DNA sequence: TGCACCAGCAGCCAAGCCCGCCTAGCGGGAGCCTACGAGCAGTACTTC. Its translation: CTSSQARLAGAYEQYF.

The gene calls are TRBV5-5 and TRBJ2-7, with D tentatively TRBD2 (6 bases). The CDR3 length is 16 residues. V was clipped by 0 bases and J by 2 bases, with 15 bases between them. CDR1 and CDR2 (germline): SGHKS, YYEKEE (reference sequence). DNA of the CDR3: TGTGCCAGCAGCTTGGTTGGGAGGACGGACACCTACGAGCAGTACTTC. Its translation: CASSLVGRTDTYEQYF.

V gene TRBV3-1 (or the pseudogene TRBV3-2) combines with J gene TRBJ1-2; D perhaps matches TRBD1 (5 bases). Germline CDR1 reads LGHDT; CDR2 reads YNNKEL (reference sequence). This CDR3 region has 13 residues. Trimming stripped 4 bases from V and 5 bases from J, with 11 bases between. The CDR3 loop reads CASSRATAYGYTF. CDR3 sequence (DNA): TGTGCCAGCAGCCGAGCGACAGCGTATGGCTACACCTTC.

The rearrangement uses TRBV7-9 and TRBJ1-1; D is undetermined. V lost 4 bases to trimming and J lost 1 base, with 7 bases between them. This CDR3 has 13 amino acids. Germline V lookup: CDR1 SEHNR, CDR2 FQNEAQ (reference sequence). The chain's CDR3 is CASSSDTNTEAFF. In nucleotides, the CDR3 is TGTGCCAGCAGCTCCGACACGAACACTGAAGCTTTCTTT.

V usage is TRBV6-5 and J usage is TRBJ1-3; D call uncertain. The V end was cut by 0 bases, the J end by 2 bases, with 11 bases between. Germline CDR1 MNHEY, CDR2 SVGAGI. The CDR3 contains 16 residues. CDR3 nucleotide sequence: TGTGCCAGCAGTTACTCGATACTCGGGGCTGGAAACACCATATATTTT. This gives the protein CASSYSILGAGNTIYF.

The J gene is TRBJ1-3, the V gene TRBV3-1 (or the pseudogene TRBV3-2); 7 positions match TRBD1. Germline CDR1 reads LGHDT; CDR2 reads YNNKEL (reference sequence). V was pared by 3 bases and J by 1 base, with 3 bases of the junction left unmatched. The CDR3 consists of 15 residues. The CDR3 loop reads CASSQSTGSGNTIYF. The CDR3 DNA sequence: TGTGCCAGCAGCCAGTCGACAGGGTCTGGAAACACCATATATTTT.

This CDR3 is CASSSTGDRFEKLFF. CDR3 nucleotides: TGTGCCAGCAGCTCGACAGGGGATCGGTTTGAAAAACTGTTTTTT. The chain links TRBV7-3 to TRBJ1-4; 8 bases line up with TRBD1. Germline CDR1 is SGHTA and CDR2 is FQGTGA. V was clipped by 4 bases and J by 7 bases; unmatched bases: 8. This CDR3 has 15 amino acids.

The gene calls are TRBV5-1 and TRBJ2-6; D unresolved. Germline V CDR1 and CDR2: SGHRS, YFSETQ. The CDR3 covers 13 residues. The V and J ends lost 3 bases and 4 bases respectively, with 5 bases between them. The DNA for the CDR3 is TGCGCCAGCAGCTCCCTCGGGGCCAACGTCCTGACTTTC. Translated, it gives CASSSLGANVLTF.